This T cell receptor beta chain came from a study of shared clonotypes between healthy human individuals (dated by TCRdb to the early 2020s). Describing the broader study: The cohort included three men and a couple of women between 18 and 49 years of age. Different laboratories and diverse techniques were used to prepare libraries and sequence TCR repertoires, to increase sequencing depth and limit assay-specific biases. The study deeply sequenced blood TCR repertoires of about 5 healthy adults to estimate repertoire size and the extent of clonotype sharing between individuals. Each donor's leukapheresis produced roughly between about 0.8 and 10 billion PBMCs.

TCR CDR3 regions were amplified from genomic DNA by multiplex PCR using the deep immunoSEQ assay. Extracted genomic DNA from each cell subset was distributed evenly across all wells of several immunoSEQ 96-well plates, and each plate was treated as a replicate. For unsorted PBMC, each replicate PCR was loaded with approximately 0.3 ug genomic DNA, equivalent to 25,000 to 35,000 T cell genomes. Ten immunoSEQ deep assay plates were used to sequence unsorted PBMC genomic DNA. Purified libraries were quantified with a Qubit 3.0 fluorometer, sized on a Bioanalyzer 2100, and re-quantified with the KAPA Library Quantification kit. Each immunoSEQ 96-well plate was sequenced on its own single-read 150-cycle Illumina NextSeq 550 flow cell. The paper's processing steps were these. Because the immunoSEQ output included only junctional sequences and no quality scores, the filtering could not be the same as the filtering used for full-length reads. To assign V/J genes and CDR3, sequences were annotated against IMGT germline references using PyIR, a Python wrapper for IgBLAST v1.9. Any read was removed if the V/J assignment was weak (E-value above 1e-6), the CDR3 was missing, or the read contained stop codons, out-of-frame junctions, or ambiguous translated residues. A V3J clonotype was defined by an identical inferred V gene, J gene, and CDR3 amino acid sequence. The percentage overlap between two repertoires was calculated by dividing the number of shared unique clonotypes by the size of the smaller repertoire. Richness of each repertoire was evaluated using RTK rarefaction, the Chao1 estimator, and Recon v2.1 estimates of unobserved clonotypes. This immuneACCESS table, as held by TCRdb, lists in-frame sequences with V and J called but not all clones. Of the missing ones, under half trace to an unresolved V gene in checked studies; the others have no known cause. D and trimming were read from the DNA, whereas the V and J calls and clone size are those reported in that table. The sample table records about 470,000 clones; around 75% of these occur just once. Clones ranked in the top ten supply over 10% of the sample.

Broader findings and caveats from the paper: Only blood was sampled, and tissue TCR repertoires likely differ from those in blood. The genetic and exposure-history diversity represented was limited by the small number of donors. Pairwise subsampling led to the expectation that sequencing depth would affect the degree of clonotype sharing among donors.

The donors were healthy, HIV-negative adults who had no recently reported acute infections or vaccinations. All donors were Caucasian adults living in Nashville, Tennessee, USA. For unsorted samples, about 90 million PBMCs were counted and genomic DNA was extracted with the QIAamp DNA Blood Mini kit. After blood collection by leukapheresis, PBMCs were isolated using Ficoll-Histopaque density gradient centrifugation and then cryopreserved in the vapor phase of liquid nitrogen. The germline V gene encodes CDR1 SNHLY and CDR2 FYNNEI. Trimming removed 9 bases from V and 7 bases from J; the gene matches leave 12 bases unexplained. The CDR3 runs 14 amino acids, cysteine and phenylalanine included. The kept DNA is CDR3 alone, 42 bases in frame from the first base. As concerns this clone: Its antigen is unknown. Nothing much larger sits one base from this clone, and base qualities are not available.

In this chain, TRBV2 is recombined with TRBJ2-3; TRBD2 aligns with 8 central bases. Sample: PBMCs. This sequence was found in a woman in her thirties or forties in good health. Some clones in this sample may be carry-over from other donors' samples. The DNA sequence is as follows: TGTGCCAGTCCGCGAGCGGGAGCAGGAAATACGCAGTATTTT. Protein translation: CASPRAGAGNTQYF.